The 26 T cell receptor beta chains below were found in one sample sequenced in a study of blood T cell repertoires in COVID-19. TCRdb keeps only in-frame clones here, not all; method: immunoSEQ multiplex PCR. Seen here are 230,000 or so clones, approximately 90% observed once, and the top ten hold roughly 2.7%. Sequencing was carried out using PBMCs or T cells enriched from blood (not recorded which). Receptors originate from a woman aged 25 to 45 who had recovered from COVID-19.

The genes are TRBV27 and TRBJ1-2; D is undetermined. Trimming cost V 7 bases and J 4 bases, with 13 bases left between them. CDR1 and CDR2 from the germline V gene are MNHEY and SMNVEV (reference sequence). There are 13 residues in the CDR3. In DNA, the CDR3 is TGTGCCAGCACCGGGAAGGGTATCTATGGCTACACCTTC. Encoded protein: CASTGKGIYGYTF.

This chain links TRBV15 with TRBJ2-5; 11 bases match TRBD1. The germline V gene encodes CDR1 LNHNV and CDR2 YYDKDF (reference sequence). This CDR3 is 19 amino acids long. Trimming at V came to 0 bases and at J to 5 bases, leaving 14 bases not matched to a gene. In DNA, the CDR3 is TGTGCCACCAGCAGAGATGGAAACCTTCGGACAGGGGGCCACGAGACCCAGTACTTC. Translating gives CATSRDGNLRTGGHETQYF.

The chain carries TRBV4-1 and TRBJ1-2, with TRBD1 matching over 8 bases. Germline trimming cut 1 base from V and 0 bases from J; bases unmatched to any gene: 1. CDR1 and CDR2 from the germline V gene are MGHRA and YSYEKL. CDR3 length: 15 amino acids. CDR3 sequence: CASSQGQGPNYGYTF. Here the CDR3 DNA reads TGCGCCAGCAGCCAAGGACAGGGGCCTAACTATGGCTACACCTTC.

The CDR3: CASSHKTENYGYTF. CDR3 bases: TGCGCCAGCAGCCACAAAACGGAGAACTATGGCTACACCTTC. This chain joins TRBV4-1 and TRBJ1-2, with D unresolved. V shed 3 bases and J shed 2 bases, with 10 bases lying between them. CDR1 is MGHRA, CDR2 YSYEKL, per germline. This CDR3 spans 14 amino acids.

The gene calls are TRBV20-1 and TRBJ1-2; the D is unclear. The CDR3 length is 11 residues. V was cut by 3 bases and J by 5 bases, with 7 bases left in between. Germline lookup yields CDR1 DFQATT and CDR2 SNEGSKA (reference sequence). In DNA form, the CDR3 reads TGCAGTGCTAGTGTCAGATATGGCTACACCTTC. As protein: CSASVRYGYTF.

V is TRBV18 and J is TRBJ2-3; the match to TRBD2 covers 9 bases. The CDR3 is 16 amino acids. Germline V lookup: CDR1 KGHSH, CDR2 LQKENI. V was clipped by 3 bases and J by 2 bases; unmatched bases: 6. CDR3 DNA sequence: TGTGCCAGCTCACCTCGACTAGCGGACAACACAGATACGCAGTATTTT. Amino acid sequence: CASSPRLADNTDTQYF.

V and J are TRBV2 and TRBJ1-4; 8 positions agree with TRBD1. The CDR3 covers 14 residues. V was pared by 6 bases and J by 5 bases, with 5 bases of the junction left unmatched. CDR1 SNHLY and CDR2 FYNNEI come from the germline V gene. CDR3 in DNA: TGTGCCAGCAGGGAAACAGGGGGGAATGAAAAACTGTTTTTT. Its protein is CASRETGGNEKLFF.

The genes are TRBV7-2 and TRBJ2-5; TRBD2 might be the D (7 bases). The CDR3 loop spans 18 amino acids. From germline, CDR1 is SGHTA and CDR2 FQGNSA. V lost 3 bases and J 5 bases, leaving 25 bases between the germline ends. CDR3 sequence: CASSLAGGGGAVAETQYF. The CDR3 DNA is TGTGCCAGCAGCTTGGCTGGTGGAGGGGGGGCGGTTGCGGAGACCCAGTACTTC.

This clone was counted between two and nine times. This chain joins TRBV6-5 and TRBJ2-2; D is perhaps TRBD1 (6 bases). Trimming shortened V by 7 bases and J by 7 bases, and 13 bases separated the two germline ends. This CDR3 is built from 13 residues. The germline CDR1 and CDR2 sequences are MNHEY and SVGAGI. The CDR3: CASKTGEVGELFF. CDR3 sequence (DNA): TGTGCCAGCAAGACAGGAGAGGTCGGGGAGCTGTTTTTT.

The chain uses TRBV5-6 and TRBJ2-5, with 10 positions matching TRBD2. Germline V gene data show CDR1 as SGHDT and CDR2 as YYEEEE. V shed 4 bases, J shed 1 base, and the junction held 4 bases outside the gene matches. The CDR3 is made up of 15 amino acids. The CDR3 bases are TGTGCCAGCAGCCCGCTAGCGGGGGTCCAAGAGACCCAGTACTTC. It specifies CASSPLAGVQETQYF. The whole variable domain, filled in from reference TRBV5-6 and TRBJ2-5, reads DAGVTQSPTHLIKTRGQQVTLRCSPKSGHDTVSWYQQALGQGPQFIFQYYEEEERQRGNFPDRFSGHQFPNYSSELNVNALLLGDSALYLCASSPLAGVQETQYFGPGTRLLVL.

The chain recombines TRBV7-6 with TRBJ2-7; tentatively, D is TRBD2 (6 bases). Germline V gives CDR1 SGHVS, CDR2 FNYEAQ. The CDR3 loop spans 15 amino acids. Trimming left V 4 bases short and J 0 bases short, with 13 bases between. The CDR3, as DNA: TGTGCCAGCAGCTGGGGGGACTCCTACTCCTACGAGCAGTACTTC. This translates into CASSWGDSYSYEQYF.

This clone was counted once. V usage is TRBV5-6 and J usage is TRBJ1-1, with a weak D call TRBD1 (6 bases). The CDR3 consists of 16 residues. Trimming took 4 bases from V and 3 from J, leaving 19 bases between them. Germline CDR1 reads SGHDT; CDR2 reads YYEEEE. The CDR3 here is CASSPGQYLPDTEAFF. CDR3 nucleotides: TGTGCCAGCAGCCCGGGACAATATTTACCTGACACTGAAGCTTTCTTT.

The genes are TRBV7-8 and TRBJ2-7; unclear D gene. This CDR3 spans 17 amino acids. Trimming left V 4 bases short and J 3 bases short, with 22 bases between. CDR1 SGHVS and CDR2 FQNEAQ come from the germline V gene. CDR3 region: CASSSQTAGISHYEQYF. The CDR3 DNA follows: TGTGCCAGCAGCTCCCAAACAGCCGGAATTTCTCACTACGAGCAGTACTTC.

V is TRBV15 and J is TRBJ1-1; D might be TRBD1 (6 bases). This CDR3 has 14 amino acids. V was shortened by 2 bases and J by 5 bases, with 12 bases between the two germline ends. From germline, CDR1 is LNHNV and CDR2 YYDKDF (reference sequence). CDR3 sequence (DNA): TGTGCCACCAGCAGACAGGGGAGGGGGACTGAAGCTTTCTTT. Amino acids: CATSRQGRGTEAFF.

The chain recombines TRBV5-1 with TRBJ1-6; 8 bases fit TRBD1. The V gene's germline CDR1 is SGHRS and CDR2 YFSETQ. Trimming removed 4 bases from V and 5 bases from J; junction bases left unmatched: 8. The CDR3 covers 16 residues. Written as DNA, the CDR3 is TGCGCCAGCAGCCCGATTTTACAGGGGGATAATTCACCCCTCCACTTT. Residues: CASSPILQGDNSPLHF.

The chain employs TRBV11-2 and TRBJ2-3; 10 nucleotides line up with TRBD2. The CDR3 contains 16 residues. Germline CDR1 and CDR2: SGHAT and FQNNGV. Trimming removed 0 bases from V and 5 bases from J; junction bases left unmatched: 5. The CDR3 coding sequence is TGTGCCAGCAGCTTAGACAGCGGGGGGGCCGGAGATACGCAGTATTTT. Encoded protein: CASSLDSGGAGDTQYF. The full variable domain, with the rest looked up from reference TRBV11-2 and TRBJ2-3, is EAGVAQSPRYKIIEKRQSVAFWCNPISGHATLYWYQQILGQGPKLLIQFQNNGVVDDSQLPKDRFSAERLKGVDSTLKIQPAKLEDSAVYLCASSLDSGGAGDTQYFGPGTRLTVL.

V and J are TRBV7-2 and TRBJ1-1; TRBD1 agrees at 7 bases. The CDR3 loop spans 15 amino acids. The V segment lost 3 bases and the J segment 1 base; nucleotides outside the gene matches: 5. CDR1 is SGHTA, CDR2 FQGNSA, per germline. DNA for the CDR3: TGTGCCAGCAGCTTTCAGAGACAGGGGAACACTGAAGCTTTCTTT. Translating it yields CASSFQRQGNTEAFF.

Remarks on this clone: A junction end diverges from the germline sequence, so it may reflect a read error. In DNA, the CDR3 is TGCGCCAGCAGCTTGGGAGGACTGGGACAGGACTCTACACTCTTC. Its protein product is CASSLGGLGQDSTLF. The rearrangement joins TRBV5-1 to TRBJ2-1, with 8 bases identical to TRBD1. The CDR3 is 15 amino acids. Germline lookup yields CDR1 SGHRS and CDR2 YFSETQ.

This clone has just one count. CDR3 amino acids: CASSFSSTGTFYGYTF. As DNA, the CDR3 is TGTGCCAGCAGTTTCAGCTCGACAGGGACCTTCTATGGCTACACCTTC. This chain joins TRBV28 and TRBJ1-2; TRBD1 agrees at 7 bases. The ends lost 3 bases at V and 4 bases at J; junction bases unmatched: 11. The V gene's germline CDR1 is MDHEN and CDR2 SYDVKM. The CDR3 consists of 16 residues.

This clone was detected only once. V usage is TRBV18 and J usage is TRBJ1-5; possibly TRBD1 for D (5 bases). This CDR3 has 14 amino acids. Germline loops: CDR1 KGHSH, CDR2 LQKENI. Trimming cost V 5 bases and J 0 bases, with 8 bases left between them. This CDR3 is CASSSTGSNQPQHF. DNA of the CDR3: TGTGCCAGCTCAAGTACAGGTAGCAATCAGCCCCAGCATTTT.

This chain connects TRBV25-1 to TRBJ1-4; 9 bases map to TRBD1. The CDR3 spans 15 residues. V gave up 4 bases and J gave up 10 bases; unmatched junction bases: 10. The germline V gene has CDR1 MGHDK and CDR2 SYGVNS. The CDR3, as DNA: TGTGCCAGCAGTGCGACGGGACAGGGTGCCGTAAAACTGTTTTTT. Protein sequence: CASSATGQGAVKLFF.

The CDR3 region has the DNA TGTGCCAGCAGCCAGGGACAGGGAAACACCATATATTTT. Its protein product is CASSQGQGNTIYF. The V call is TRBV2, the J call TRBJ1-3, with 7 bases matching TRBD1. J was trimmed by 4 bases and V by 6 bases; bases with no gene match: 3. CDR3 length: 13 amino acids. Per germline, CDR1 SNHLY and CDR2 FYNNEI.

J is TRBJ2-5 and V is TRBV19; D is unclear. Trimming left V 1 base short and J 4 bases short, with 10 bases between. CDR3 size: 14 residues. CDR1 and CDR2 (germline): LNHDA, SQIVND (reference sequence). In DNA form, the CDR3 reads TGTGCCAGTAGTATAGGGTCGGCGGTAGAGACCCAGTACTTC. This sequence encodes CASSIGSAVETQYF.

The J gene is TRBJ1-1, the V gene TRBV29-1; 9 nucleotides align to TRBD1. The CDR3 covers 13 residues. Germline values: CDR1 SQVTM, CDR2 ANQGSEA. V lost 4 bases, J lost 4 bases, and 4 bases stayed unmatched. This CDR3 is CSVGDRAGTEAFF. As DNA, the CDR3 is TGCAGCGTTGGGGACAGGGCAGGCACTGAAGCTTTCTTT.

CDR3: CASSFVGELFF. DNA for the CDR3: TGTGCCAGCAGCTTCGTCGGGGAGCTGTTTTTT. The rearrangement joins TRBV7-9 to TRBJ2-2, with D unresolved. The CDR3 spans 11 residues. V lost 3 bases, J lost 7 bases, and 3 bases lay in between. CDR1 is SEHNR and CDR2 is FQNEAQ in the germline V gene (reference sequence).

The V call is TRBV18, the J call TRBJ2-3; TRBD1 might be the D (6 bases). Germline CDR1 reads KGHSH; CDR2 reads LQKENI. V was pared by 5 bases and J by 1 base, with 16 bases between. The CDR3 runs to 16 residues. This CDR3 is CASSLLPGEGTDTQYF. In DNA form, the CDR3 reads TGTGCCAGCTCATTGTTGCCAGGGGAAGGCACAGATACGCAGTATTTT. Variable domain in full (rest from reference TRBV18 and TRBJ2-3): NAGVMQNPRHLVRRRGQEARLRCSPMKGHSHVYWYRQLPEEGLKFMVYLQKENIIDESGMPKERFSAEFPKEGPSILRIQQVVRGDSAAYFCASSLLPGEGTDTQYFGPGTRLTVL.